What follows describes a single T cell receptor (beta chain). The specificity of this receptor is unknown. Within one base of it there is no much larger clone, and no base qualities were kept. Each sample was amplified as two independent genomic DNA replicates: approximately 550 ng for blood and around 1.4 ug for tumor or normal breast. TCRB sequencing of genomic DNA was carried out with the ImmunoSeq Intro kit according to the manufacturer's instructions. Multiplex PCR was run for 31 cycles using proprietary primers and spike-in control sequences for absolute quantification. Single-end 150-bp reads were used to sequence an 87-bp fragment spanning the CDR3 plus the flanking V and J genes. Each lane of an Illumina MiSeq using version 3.0 chemistry carried seven multiplexed samples, with two replicates per sample. In the paper's pipeline: The vendor's proprietary pipeline handled the raw data processing, merging both replicates into a single result for each sample. To define clonotypes, the study grouped productive rearrangements that shared the V-gene family, CDR3 amino acid sequence and J-gene segment. To compute clonality, the normalized Shannon entropy (Pielou evenness) of TCRB abundances was subtracted from 1. T cell density was estimated as total templates divided by the number of input cells, with the number of input cells inferred from the DNA input amount. Recon, run with its default parameters, was used to estimate overall repertoire diversity and clonality. Clonotypes with over 0.1% abundance in tumor and at least 32-fold higher abundance in tumor than in normal breast were defined as tumor-enriched. Held by TCRdb, this immuneACCESS table contains in-frame sequences only and omits some clones. Under half of the omission traces to an unresolved V gene where checked; the cause of the rest is unknown. The DNA was the basis for D and trimming; V, J and clone size are from that table. The sample yields about 51,000 clones; around 80% were counted once. The top ten clones comprise about 3.4% of the sample.

The data belong to a study of early stage breast cancer tumors (dated by TCRdb to 2016 to 2017). Background for the entire study: Of the roughly 16 invasive breast tumors, approximately 11 were found to be estrogen receptor-positive, progesterone receptor-positive and HER2-negative. A read coverage of roughly 10-fold per sample was achieved on average. Across all samples, 2 million to 3 million templates representing approximately 1.2 million unique clonotypes were detected. Most of the 12 ER+/PR+/HER2- tumors were invasive ductal carcinomas, while the other four were invasive lobular carcinomas. The investigation overall reported the following: Bulk genomic DNA sequencing of unsorted cells missed chain pairing and functional markers such as CD4, CD8 and FOXP3. Repertoires from blood and normal breast were more alike than repertoires from blood and tumor, and in about 85% of the 16 patients, comparing each tissue with blood separated tumor from normal. Compared with adjacent normal breast tissue, tumors had roughly 2.5-fold higher T cell density and higher clonality. Enriched TCRB sequences shared across patients were found to be mostly commonly generated sequences that were unlikely to play an important role in the tumor microenvironment. Because the cohort was small, analysis by tumor subtype was not possible.

The study profiled bulk TCR beta-chain repertoires in matched peripheral blood, tumor and adjacent normal breast tissue taken from some 17 patients with early-stage breast cancer. Before surgery, about 5-10 mL of whole blood was collected into EDTA tubes and then processed within 2 hours. Ficoll-Paque centrifugation in SepMate-50 tubes was used to isolate peripheral blood mononuclear cells. PBMCs were cryopreserved in roughly 90% FBS with approximately 10% DMSO in aliquots of 2 to 4 million cells and stored in liquid nitrogen. The Qiagen AllPrep DNA/RNA Mini kit was used for genomic DNA extraction. This clonotype originated in a person aged 35-55 years with breast cancer. The sequenced material came from blood.

The DNA reads TGTGCCACCAGCAGAGAACCTGGGACTAGCGGGACATACAATGAGCAGTTCTTC. Translated, it reads CATSREPGTSGTYNEQFF. This sequence uses TRBV15 and TRBJ2-1, and 13 bases in between align with TRBD2. Compared with germline, V lacks 0 bases and J lacks 4 bases; bases without a gene match: 6. The CDR3 goes from the cysteine to the phenylalanine over 18 residues. Solely the CDR3 DNA is kept, with 54 bases framed from the first base. CDR1 and CDR2 are drawn from the germline V gene (reference sequence): LNHNV, YYDKDF.